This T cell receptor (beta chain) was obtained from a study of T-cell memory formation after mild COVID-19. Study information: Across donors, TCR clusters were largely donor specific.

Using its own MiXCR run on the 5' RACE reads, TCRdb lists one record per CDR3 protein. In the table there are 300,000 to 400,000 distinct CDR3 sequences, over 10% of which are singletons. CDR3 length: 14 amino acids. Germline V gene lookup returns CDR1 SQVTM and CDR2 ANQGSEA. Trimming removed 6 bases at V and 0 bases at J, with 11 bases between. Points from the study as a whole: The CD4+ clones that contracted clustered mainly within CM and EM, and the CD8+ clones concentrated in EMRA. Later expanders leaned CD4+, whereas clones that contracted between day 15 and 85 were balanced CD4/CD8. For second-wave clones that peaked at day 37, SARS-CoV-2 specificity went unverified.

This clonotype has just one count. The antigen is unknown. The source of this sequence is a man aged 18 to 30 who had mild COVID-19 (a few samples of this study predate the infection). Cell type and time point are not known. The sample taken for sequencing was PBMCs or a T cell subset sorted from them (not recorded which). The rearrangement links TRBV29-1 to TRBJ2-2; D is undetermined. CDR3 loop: CSVSWVANTGELFF. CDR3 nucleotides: TGCAGCGTGTCTTGGGTCGCGAACACCGGGGAGCTGTTTTTT.